The present TCR beta chain was sequenced within a study of T cells in localized non-small cell lung cancer. Study-wide findings and caveats: Highest T cell clonality was seen in uninvolved adjacent lung, surpassing that measured in tumor. There were a median 57 of the top 100 tumor clones appearing in adjacent lung. Among blood samples, higher T cell density accompanied longer overall survival.

As to this clone: The antigen is not known.

Here immunoSEQ multiplex PCR was the method, and the copy in TCRdb shows in-frame clones only, minus some. The table shows over 45,000 clones, with 77% occurring only once. This specimen was peripheral blood, taken before any cancer treatment. This receptor was taken from a man aged 40 to 69 with stage I squamous cell lung carcinoma.

The CDR3 DNA is TGTGCCAGCGGCCAAGCCAGGGCTGGCACAGATACGCAGTATTTT. Translated: CASGQARAGTDTQYF. The chain recombines TRBV6-5 with TRBJ2-3; possible D gene TRBD1, 5 bases. Germline V gene lookup returns CDR1 MNHEY and CDR2 SVGAGI. The CDR3 length is 15 residues. V was trimmed by 8 bases and J by 1 base, leaving 16 bases between them.